One sample yielded the 17 T cell receptor beta chains listed below, sequenced in a study of blood T cells in healthy people across ages. Sample-barcoded 5' priming and a J-beta primer mix drove a second PCR of roughly 6 to 12 cycles. TCRdb re-called the 5' RACE reads with MiXCR, one entry per CDR3 protein. The sample records 650,000 to 800,000 distinct CDR3 sequences, over 40% being singletons. Sequencing was carried out using blood. The receptors were sampled from a woman of 80 years or more in good health.

J is TRBJ1-5 and V is TRBV19; no definite D call. The germline V and J ends were trimmed by 3 bases and 4 bases, with 7 bases remaining between them. In germline, CDR1 is LNHDA, CDR2 SQIVND (reference sequence). The CDR3 extends over 13 amino acids. The CDR3 nucleotides read TGTGCCAGTAGTATCAGTGGGAATCAGCCCCAGCATTTT. Its protein product is CASSISGNQPQHF.

A single count supports this clonotype. This chain links TRBV20-1 with TRBJ2-4; D gene uncertain. The DNA end is more similar to TRBJ2-7, so the J call may be wrong. The length of the CDR3 is 12 residues. Germline lookup yields CDR1 DFQATT and CDR2 SNEGSKA (reference sequence). The CDR3 loop is CSAREEGYEQYF. CDR3 bases: TGCAGTGCTAGAGAGGAAGGCTACGAGCAGTACTTC.

This clonotype was picked up many times. The genes are TRBV7-9 and TRBJ1-2; possible D gene TRBD1, 5 bases. The CDR3 length is 14 residues. In germline, CDR1 is SEHNR, CDR2 FQNEAQ (reference sequence). Deletions cut 3 bases from V and 8 bases from J, with 16 bases between. CDR3 region: CASSFPLSGYGYTF. CDR3 in DNA: TGTGCCAGCAGCTTCCCCCTCTCAGGGTACGGCTACACCTTC.

This clonotype was seen at least ten times. The rearrangement links TRBV6-6 to TRBJ2-3; D is possibly TRBD1 (5 bases). This CDR3 region has 16 residues. V lost 5 bases and J lost 0, with 15 bases in between. Germline CDR1 is MNHNY and CDR2 is SVGAGI (reference sequence). The CDR3 loop is CASSTQGLSSTDTQYF. CDR3 nucleotides: TGTGCCAGCAGTACCCAGGGATTGAGCAGCACAGATACGCAGTATTTT.

V usage is TRBV13 and J usage is TRBJ1-2; the match to TRBD1 covers 7 bases. Per germline, CDR1 PRHDT and CDR2 FYEKMQ (reference sequence). CDR3 length equals 16 residues. V was clipped by 5 bases and J by 0 bases; unmatched bases: 9. The CDR3 DNA reads TGTGCCAGCAGCCCTCGTGGACAGGTAGCTAACTATGGCTACACCTTC. It is translated as CASSPRGQVANYGYTF.

This clonotype was picked up a small number of times. J is TRBJ1-2 and V is TRBV6-4; D might be TRBD1 (6 bases). The germline gives CDR1 MRHNA, CDR2 SNTAGT. This CDR3 has 13 residues. Trimming shortened V by 5 bases and J by 7 bases, and 14 bases separated the two germline ends. The CDR3 DNA reads TGTGCCAGCAGTCAGACAGGAGACTGTGGCTACACCTTC. Its protein product is CASSQTGDCGYTF.

Points on this clonotype: A read error is possible here, since a much larger clone lies one base away. The chain is built from TRBV6-1 and TRBJ2-1; D is undetermined. Looked up from germline, CDR1 is MNHNS and CDR2 is SASEGT. The CDR3 length is 12 residues. V was pared by 4 bases and J by 11 bases, with 12 bases between. The CDR3 DNA reads as TGTGCCAGCAGTGCTGCCGACGGACAGCAGTTCTTC. Protein product: CASSAADGQQFF.

V gene TRBV4-1 combines with J gene TRBJ1-4; tentatively, D is TRBD1 (6 bases). V shed 2 bases and J shed 6 bases, with 16 bases lying between them. CDR1 and CDR2 from the germline V gene are MGHRA and YSYEKL. CDR3 length: 16 amino acids. The CDR3 sequence is CASSQPSTGWYEKLFF. The DNA for the CDR3 is TGCGCCAGCAGCCAACCCTCGACAGGATGGTATGAAAAACTGTTTTTT.

This clonotype was observed once. A much larger clonotype is one base distant, so this may be a read error. The chain carries TRBV29-1 and TRBJ2-1; D is undetermined. Germline CDR1 is SQVTM and CDR2 is ANQGSEA. The CDR3 contains 11 residues. The CDR3 DNA sequence: TGCAGCGTGGCCCCGAGGAATGAGCGGTTCTTC. It codes for CSVAPRNERFF.

CDR3 coding DNA: TGCAGTGCTAGTGGACAGGGGGTAATTAATGAGCAGTTCTTC. Translation gives CSASGQGVINEQFF. The rearrangement links TRBV20-1 to TRBJ2-1; 10 positions agree with TRBD1. The CDR3 has 14 amino acids. Trimming took 3 bases from V and 7 from J; bases not matched to a gene: 6. The germline gives CDR1 DFQATT, CDR2 SNEGSKA (reference sequence).

The chain employs TRBV15 and TRBJ2-3; 9 bases match TRBD1. V was clipped by 7 bases and J by 4 bases; unmatched bases: 6. CDR3 length equals 14 residues. Germline V gives CDR1 LNHNV, CDR2 YYDKDF (reference sequence). CDR3 protein: CATIRDRVPDTQYF. As DNA, the CDR3 is TGTGCCACCATCCGGGACAGGGTTCCAGATACGCAGTATTTT.

V and J are TRBV12-3 or TRBV12-4 and TRBJ2-7; TRBD2 matches at 7 bases. This CDR3 is built from 13 residues. The trim removed 4 bases at V and 3 bases at J, leaving 3 bases unmatched. The CDR3 sequence: CASSSGGGYEQYF. In DNA form, the CDR3 reads TGTGCCAGCAGTTCAGGCGGGGGCTACGAGCAGTACTTC.

The V call is TRBV9, the J call TRBJ2-7, with D possibly TRBD2 on 5 matching bases. The germline CDR1 and CDR2 sequences are SGDLS and YYNGEE. The ends were cut back, 1 base at V and 4 bases at J, with 15 bases in the middle. The CDR3 runs to 15 residues. The CDR3 sequence is CASSVRSDGEYEQYF. The CDR3 region has the DNA TGTGCCAGCAGCGTAAGATCGGACGGGGAGTACGAGCAGTACTTC. Combining the CDR3 with reference TRBV9 and TRBJ2-7 gives the whole variable domain DSGVTQTPKHLITATGQRVTLRCSPRSGDLSVYWYQQSLDQGLQFLIQYYNGEERAKGNILERFSAQQFPDLHSELNLSSLELGDSALYFCASSVRSDGEYEQYFGPGTRLTVT.

The rearrangement joins TRBV5-1 to TRBJ2-5; 8 bases map to TRBD2. Germline V gene lookup returns CDR1 SGHRS and CDR2 YFSETQ. The junction had 11 bases not matched to a gene; V was cut back by 2 bases and J by 11 bases. The CDR3 runs 14 residues. This CDR3 is CASSFSSGTNEQYF. The CDR3 DNA is TGCGCCAGCAGCTTCAGTAGCGGGACTAATGAGCAGTACTTC.

This clonotype was seen repeatedly, ten times or more. Written as DNA, the CDR3 is TGCAGTGCTAGAGATTCACTTCTCCGGGGCTACACCTTC. This codes for CSARDSLLRGYTF. The rearrangement links TRBV20-1 to TRBJ1-2; D is ambiguous. Germline V lookup: CDR1 DFQATT, CDR2 SNEGSKA (reference sequence). V was shortened by 0 bases and J by 8 bases, with 13 bases between the two germline ends. The CDR3 spans 13 residues.

This clonotype was seen a few times. This chain uses TRBV20-1 with TRBJ2-5, with 8 bases lining up with TRBD2. Germline V gene lookup returns CDR1 DFQATT and CDR2 SNEGSKA (reference sequence). The V gene end was trimmed by 6 bases and the J gene end by 0 bases; junction bases not matched to a gene: 6. This CDR3 comprises 14 residues. The CDR3 DNA reads TGCAGTGCGCCCGGGGGGGGGAACCAAGAGACCCAGTACTTC. Protein sequence: CSAPGGGNQETQYF.

The sample holds many counts of this clonotype. V gene TRBV7-3 combines with J gene TRBJ2-1; D unresolved. The germline CDR1 and CDR2 sequences are SGHTA and FQGTGA. This CDR3 region has 15 residues. Trimming pared 2 bases from V and 8 bases from J, leaving 16 bases between. CDR3 sequence (DNA): TGTGCCAGCAGCTTAGAGTTAGGGTCGAGCTATGAGCAGTTCTTC. This gives the protein CASSLELGSSYEQFF.